This TCR beta chain was captured by sequencing in a study of regulatory T cells in long-lasting Graves disease. Regarding the study as a whole: Accuracy was perhaps lowered by the small sample size. Persistent Graves' cases showed lower TCR diversity than newly diagnosed cases.

Time point here: newly diagnosed GD, antithyroid drugs for less than 3 months. With RNA extracted from PBMCs as input, the TCR library was made. A word on this clonotype: Its matching antigen is unknown.

Combining iRepertoire HTBI primers with Arm-PCR of CDR3 regions, the authors built TCR beta libraries. TCRdb redid the calling of the multiplex PCR reads with MiXCR, one entry per CDR3 protein. The table lists about 620,000 distinct CDR3 sequences, under 20% of them singletons. The CDR3 loop spans 15 amino acids. With 3 bases removed from V and 4 bases from J, the gap between germline ends came to 17 bases. Germline lookup yields CDR1 DFQATT and CDR2 SNEGSKA (reference sequence). The same sample was also used in a study of T cells in Graves' hyperthyroidism and ophthalmopathy.

The rearrangement links TRBV20-1 to TRBJ2-3; either TRBD1 or TRBD2 may fit D (5 bases each). Sequences were derived from peripheral blood mononuclear cells (PBMCs), sampled at new diagnosis, from a patient treated with antithyroid drugs. The TCR sequence derives from a woman under 40 with Graves disease. The CDR3 spells CSASRDLTPSDTQYF. For the CDR3, the DNA is TGCAGTGCTAGCCGGGACCTCACCCCCTCAGATACGCAGTATTTT.